Shown below are 16 T cell receptor beta chains from a single sample sequenced in a study of T-cell reconstitution after alpha-beta-depleted transplantation in children. Unique molecular identifiers featured in how the TCRbeta library was prepared. Each CDR3 protein is one row after TCRdb ran MiXCR on the PCR reads. The table has a few hundred thousand distinct CDR3 sequences, around 12% seen once. Material: PBMCs from the stem cell graft donor, obtained from the stem cell graft. The origin of the receptors is a human donor who donated a stem cell graft to a child with combined immunodeficiency.

This clonotype has only a few counts. The chain recombines TRBV3-1 with TRBJ2-1; D is uncertain. This CDR3 has 14 amino acids. Germline V gene lookup returns CDR1 LGHDT and CDR2 YNNKEL (reference sequence). V shed 4 bases and J shed 9 bases, with 16 bases lying between them. CDR3 in DNA: TGTGCCAGCAGCCCATCATCGGCTATTCTTGAGCAGTTCTTC. Amino acid sequence: CASSPSSAILEQFF.

This clonotype was recorded many times. In DNA, the CDR3 is TGTGCCAGCAGCCCACCCTACAACACTGAAGCTTTCTTT. Translating gives CASSPPYNTEAFF. The chain uses TRBV7-9 and TRBJ1-1, with no clear D. V was trimmed by 5 bases and J by 2 bases, leaving 9 bases between them. Germline V gene data show CDR1 as SEHNR and CDR2 as FQNEAQ (reference sequence). This CDR3 has 13 amino acids.

The V gene is TRBV7-2, the J gene TRBJ2-1; D call uncertain. V was pared by 5 bases and J by 7 bases, with 15 bases between. The CDR3 sequence is 14 residues long. The germline CDR1 and CDR2 sequences are SGHTA and FQGNSA. CDR3 loop: CASSRLLRGNEQFF. The DNA for the CDR3 is TGTGCCAGCAGCCGGCTACTCCGTGGGAATGAGCAGTTCTTC.

J is TRBJ2-2 and V is TRBV11-1, with a tentative D call TRBD2 (6 bases). V was trimmed by 4 bases and J by 2 bases, leaving 14 bases between them. This CDR3 comprises 16 residues. CDR1 and CDR2 (germline): SGHAT, FQDESV (reference sequence). This CDR3 reads CASSYDAGTNTGELFF. DNA for the CDR3: TGTGCCAGCAGCTACGATGCAGGGACTAACACCGGGGAGCTGTTTTTT.

This clonotype was recorded many times. The chain combines TRBV5-1 with TRBJ1-1; D not resolved. CDR3 size: 15 residues. Trimming left V 0 bases short and J 1 base short, with 10 bases between. CDR1 is SGHRS, CDR2 YFSETQ, per germline. The CDR3: CASSLAATSNTEAFF. CDR3 DNA: TGCGCCAGCAGCTTGGCTGCCACATCGAACACTGAAGCTTTCTTT.

The rearrangement uses TRBV20-1 and TRBJ1-2, with D hard to call. V lost 0 bases, J lost 10 bases, and 9 bases lay in between. The length of the CDR3 is 11 residues. Germline CDR1 and CDR2: DFQATT and SNEGSKA (reference sequence). Here the CDR3 DNA reads TGCAGTGCTAGAGAATTGGACTCCTACACCTTC. Encoded protein: CSARELDSYTF.

This clonotype came up a few times. The chain couples TRBV12-3 or TRBV12-4 to TRBJ2-7; 10 bases are a match to TRBD1. The V gene end was trimmed by 3 bases and the J gene end by 3 bases; junction bases not matched to a gene: 5. The CDR3 runs 15 residues. CDR3 residues: CASSLRTGGNYEQYF. CDR3 bases: TGTGCCAGCAGTTTGCGGACAGGGGGAAACTACGAGCAGTACTTC.

This chain connects TRBV5-1 to TRBJ2-3, with D possibly being TRBD2 (6 bases). V gave up 0 bases and J gave up 5 bases, with 10 bases separating them. In germline, CDR1 is SGHRS, CDR2 YFSETQ. This CDR3 is built from 14 residues. DNA for the CDR3: TGCGCCAGCAGCTTGGGCGGGGCCAGAGATACGCAGTATTTT. Translation: CASSLGGARDTQYF.

This clonotype appeared a few times. The chain employs TRBV7-9 and TRBJ2-1; either TRBD1 or TRBD2 may fit D (6 bases each). The CDR3 runs to 14 residues. In germline, CDR1 is SEHNR, CDR2 FQNEAQ (reference sequence). Trimming pared 5 bases from V and 9 bases from J, leaving 17 bases between. CDR3 in DNA: TGTGCCAGCAGCGCCCTAGGGGGGTCGGGTGAGCAGTTCTTC. Its translation: CASSALGGSGEQFF.

The sample holds a few counts of this clonotype. The chain joins TRBV20-1 to TRBJ1-2; unclear D gene. The CDR3 is made up of 12 amino acids. Trimming pared 2 bases from V and 5 bases from J, leaving 9 bases between. Germline CDR1 is DFQATT and CDR2 is SNEGSKA (reference sequence). CDR3 region: CSARYKDYGYTF. The CDR3 DNA reads TGCAGTGCTAGATATAAGGATTATGGCTACACCTTC.

This clonotype has a handful of counts. The chain has TRBV11-2 and TRBJ2-5, with TRBD1 matching 10 bases. J gave up 4 bases and V 5 bases, and 10 bases lay outside the gene matches. CDR3 length: 16 residues. CDR1 and CDR2 from the germline V gene are SGHAT and FQNNGV. The chain's CDR3 is CASSDRDRGFPETQYF. The DNA for the CDR3 is TGTGCCAGCAGCGACCGGGACAGGGGATTCCCAGAGACCCAGTACTTC.

The table lists this clonotype with a count of one. The chain couples TRBV11-1 to TRBJ2-1; 14 nucleotides match TRBD2. Germline-derived CDR1 and CDR2 are SGHAT and FQDESV (reference sequence). V was clipped by 5 bases and J by 1 base; unmatched bases: 13. The CDR3 extends over 20 amino acids. The CDR3 bases are TGTGCCAGCAGCACCCGAATGGGACTAGCGGGAGATCGGTCCTACAATGAGCAGTTCTTC. It is translated as CASSTRMGLAGDRSYNEQFF.

The V and J genes are TRBV11-3 and TRBJ1-1; 9 bases are shared with TRBD1. From germline, CDR1 is SGHNT and CDR2 YENEEA. The CDR3 extends over 13 amino acids. With 4 bases clipped from V and 8 bases from J, the junction kept 5 bases outside the gene matches. DNA for the CDR3: TGTGCCAGCAGCTACGGACAGGGGTCGGAAGCTTTCTTT. Residues: CASSYGQGSEAFF.

There are a few counts of this clonotype. The chain recombines TRBV29-1 with TRBJ2-7, with TRBD2 as a possible D gene (6 bases). Germline-derived CDR1 and CDR2 are SQVTM and ANQGSEA. The CDR3 runs to 14 residues. V was pared by 6 bases and J by 0 bases, with 15 bases between. The CDR3 sequence is CSVRRDLSSYEQYF. CDR3 coding DNA: TGCAGCGTCCGGCGGGACCTGAGCTCCTACGAGCAGTACTTC.

This clonotype has more than one count but fewer than ten. The chain uses TRBV7-2 and TRBJ2-1; 13 bases are shared with TRBD2. CDR3 size: 13 residues. V lost 8 bases, J lost 9 bases, and 4 bases stayed unmatched. The germline gives CDR1 SGHTA, CDR2 FQGNSA. The CDR3 loop reads CASGLAGVLEQFF. CDR3 in DNA: TGTGCCAGCGGACTAGCGGGAGTGCTTGAGCAGTTCTTC.

This clonotype turned up a few times. The V call is TRBV12-3 or TRBV12-4, the J call TRBJ2-1; D is possibly TRBD1 or TRBD2 (5 bases each). The CDR3 has 17 amino acids. The V end lost 3 bases, the J end lost 4 bases, and 19 bases lay between the germline ends. The CDR3 reads CASSLGQVTGDYNEQFF. DNA for the CDR3: TGTGCCAGCAGTTTGGGGCAGGTAACCGGGGATTACAATGAGCAGTTCTTC.